This T cell receptor (beta chain) stems from a study of cytomegalovirus exposure and HLA in healthy donors. Broader study findings: One later analysis reportedly identified an Asian-associated ancestry cluster that showed fewer N-insertions than the roughly 720-donor mean. TCR beta V- and J-gene trimming was later associated with a missense DCLRE1C variant. DRB1 had the most TCR associations and HLA-C the fewest, a later analysis found, with rates varying by HLA locus.

Regarding this clone: Its antigen is not known.

This CDR3 contains 15 residues. From germline, CDR1 is SEHNR and CDR2 FQNEAQ (reference sequence). The J segment lost 2 bases and the V segment lost 1 base, leaving 0 bases of the junction unmatched. Amplification used 60 Vbeta primers and 13 Jbeta primers. Assay used: immunoSEQ multiplex PCR; TCRdb lists only in-frame clones, some missing. The sample holds around 130,000 clones; 80% are singletons and the top ten take about 2.5%. V usage is TRBV7-9 and J usage is TRBJ1-5, with TRBD1 identical over 9 bases. The sequencing sample was made of PBMCs. The origin of this receptor is a man between 25 and 39 years old in good health and CMV-seronegative. DNA for the CDR3: TGTGCCAGCAGCTTAGGGACAGGGGGCAATCAGCCCCAGCATTTT. Translation: CASSLGTGGNQPQHF.